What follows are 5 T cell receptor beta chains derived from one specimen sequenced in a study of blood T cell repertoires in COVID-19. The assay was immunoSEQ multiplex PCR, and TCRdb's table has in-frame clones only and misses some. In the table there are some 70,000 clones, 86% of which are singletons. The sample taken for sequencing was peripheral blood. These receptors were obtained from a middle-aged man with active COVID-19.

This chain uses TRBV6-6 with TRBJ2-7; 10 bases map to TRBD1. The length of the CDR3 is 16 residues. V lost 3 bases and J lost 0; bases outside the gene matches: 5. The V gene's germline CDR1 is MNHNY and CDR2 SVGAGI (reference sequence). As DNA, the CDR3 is TGTGCCAGCAGTTATGGCGGACAGGGGGGCTCCTACGAGCAGTACTTC. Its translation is CASSYGGQGGSYEQYF.

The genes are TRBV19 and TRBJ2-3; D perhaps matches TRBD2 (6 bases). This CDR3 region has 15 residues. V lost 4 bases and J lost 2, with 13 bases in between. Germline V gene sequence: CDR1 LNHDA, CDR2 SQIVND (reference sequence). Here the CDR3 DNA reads TGTGCCAGTAGTACTTTGGAGGGGTCCACAGATACGCAGTATTTT. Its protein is CASSTLEGSTDTQYF.

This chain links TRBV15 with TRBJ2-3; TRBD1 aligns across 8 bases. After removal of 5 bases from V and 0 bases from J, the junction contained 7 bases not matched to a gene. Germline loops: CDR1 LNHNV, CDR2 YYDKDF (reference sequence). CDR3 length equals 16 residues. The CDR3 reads CATSWGNRGSTDTQYF. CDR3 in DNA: TGTGCCACCAGCTGGGGTAACAGGGGGAGCACAGATACGCAGTATTTT.

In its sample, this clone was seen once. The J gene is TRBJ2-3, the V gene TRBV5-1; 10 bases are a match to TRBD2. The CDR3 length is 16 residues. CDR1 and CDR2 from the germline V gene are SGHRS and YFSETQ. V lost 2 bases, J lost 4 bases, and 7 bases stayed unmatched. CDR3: CASSFLLAGAADTQYF. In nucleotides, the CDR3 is TGCGCCAGCAGCTTCTTGCTAGCGGGGGCTGCAGATACGCAGTATTTT. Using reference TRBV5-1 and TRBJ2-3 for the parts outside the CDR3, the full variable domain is KAGVTQTPRYLIKTRGQQVTLSCSPISGHRSVSWYQQTPGQGLQFLFEYFSETQRNKGNFPGRFSGRQFSNSRSEMNVSTLELGDSALYLCASSFLLAGAADTQYFGPGTRLTVL.

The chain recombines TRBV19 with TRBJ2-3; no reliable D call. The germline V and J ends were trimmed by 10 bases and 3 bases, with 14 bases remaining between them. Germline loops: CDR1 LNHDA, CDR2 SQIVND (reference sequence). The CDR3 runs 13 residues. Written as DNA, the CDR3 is TGTGCCACAATCCGATCCGAGACAGATACGCAGTATTTT. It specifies CATIRSETDTQYF.